The T cell receptor (beta chain) under discussion was sequenced for a study of T cells after yellow fever vaccination. On the study more broadly: For low cell numbers, libraries were made with SMART-Seq v4 Ultra Low Input.

The V and J ends lost 4 bases and 0 bases respectively, with 16 bases between them. This CDR3 has 17 amino acids. Germline-derived CDR1 and CDR2 are LGHDT and YNNKEL (reference sequence). TCRdb reanalysed the 5' RACE reads using MiXCR and keeps one entry per CDR3 protein. The table shows about 46,000 distinct CDR3 sequences, with more than 6% occurring only once. V and J are TRBV3-1 and TRBJ2-4, with D hard to call. The clonotype originates from a young man who received the YFV17D yellow fever vaccine. Sequenced material: PBMCs, either bulk or a sorted T-cell subset (CD4+, CD8+, memory, or dextramer-sorted; not recorded which), taken 45 days after the yellow fever booster vaccination. In DNA form, the CDR3 reads TGTGCCAGCAGCCCCCACAAAGGCGTCTTAGCCAAAAACATTCAGTACTTC. This encodes CASSPHKGVLAKNIQYF.